Listed below are T cell receptor beta chains from one sample, sequenced in a study of blood T cell repertoires in COVID-19. The table came from immunoSEQ multiplex PCR; TCRdb's copy has only in-frame clones and leaves some out. The data contain 200,000 to 250,000 clones, around 80% of them seen just once; the ten biggest clones take up about a sixth. Sample: peripheral blood. The source of these receptors is a woman aged 80 or older with active or convalescent COVID-19. CDR3s include the opening cysteine and the closing phenylalanine or tryptophan. D genes are given only for firm matches. Size is stated for part of the rows, as once, few or many counts, or as a class when the clone is expanded.

size: NA
J: TRBJ1-5
D: NA
V: TRBV18
CDR3: CASSLDRISNQPQHF
DNA: TGTGCCAGCTCACTCGACAGAATTAGCAATCAGCCCCAGCATTTT

size: NA
J: TRBJ2-7
D: NA
V: TRBV3-1/TRBV3-2
CDR3: CASSRDTLYEQYF
DNA: TGTGCCAGCAGCCGCGACACTCTTTACGAGCAGTACTTC

size: once
J: TRBJ2-7
D: TRBD2
V: TRBV9
CDR3: CASSPRGGGPRGEQYF
DNA: TGTGCCAGCAGCCCGAGGGGCGGGGGGCCCCGGGGCGAGCAGTACTTC

size: NA
J: TRBJ1-1
D: TRBD1
V: TRBV6-5
CDR3: CASSLSGQGGLAEAFF
DNA: TGTGCCAGCAGTTTATCGGGACAGGGAGGTTTGGCTGAAGCTTTCTTT

size: NA
J: TRBJ2-7
D: TRBD1
V: TRBV2
CDR3: CASSGRDRAFSYEQYF
DNA: TGTGCCAGCAGTGGAAGGGACAGGGCTTTTTCCTACGAGCAGTACTTC

size: NA
J: TRBJ2-1
D: NA
V: TRBV4-3
CDR3: CASSQGGSSYNEQFF
DNA: TGCGCCAGCAGCCAAGGCGGCAGCTCCTACAATGAGCAGTTCTTC

size: NA
J: TRBJ2-7
D: NA
V: TRBV6-5
CDR3: CASTNIDGIYEQYF
DNA: TGTGCCAGCACGAACATCGACGGGATCTACGAGCAGTACTTC

size: NA
J: TRBJ1-2
D: NA
V: TRBV6-6
CDR3: CASSLGSGRNYGYTF
DNA: TGTGCCAGCAGTTTGGGTAGCGGCCGGAACTATGGCTACACCTTC

size: NA
J: TRBJ2-5
D: NA
V: TRBV5-1
CDR3: CASSFFGVQETQYF
DNA: TGCGCCAGCAGCTTTTTCGGGGTACAAGAGACCCAGTACTTC

size: NA
J: TRBJ2-1
D: NA
V: TRBV19
CDR3: CASSSQGGYNEQFF
DNA: TGTGCCAGTAGTTCACAGGGCGGTTACAATGAGCAGTTCTTC

size: NA
J: TRBJ2-3
D: NA
V: TRBV29-1
CDR3: CSVDGGTDTQYF
DNA: TGCAGCGTTGACGGGGGCACAGATACGCAGTATTTT

size: NA
J: TRBJ2-5
D: NA
V: TRBV5-4
CDR3: CASSLDPGEETQYF
DNA: TGTGCCAGCAGCTTAGACCCGGGAGAGGAGACCCAGTACTTC

size: NA
J: TRBJ2-3
D: NA
V: TRBV19
CDR3: CASSGRPRRYSTDTQYF
DNA: TGTGCCAGTAGTGGTCGTCCTCGTAGATACAGCACAGATACGCAGTATTTT

size: NA
J: TRBJ1-2
D: NA
V: TRBV19
CDR3: CASSIDLFRGSNGYTF
DNA: TGTGCCAGTAGTATAGATCTATTTCGGGGAAGCAACGGCTACACCTTC

size: NA
J: TRBJ2-3
D: TRBD2
V: TRBV18
CDR3: CASSPPSQREADTQYF
DNA: TGTGCCAGCTCACCACCGTCCCAGCGGGAGGCAGATACGCAGTATTTT

size: NA
J: TRBJ2-2
D: NA
V: TRBV7-3
CDR3: CASSNIRGGTGELFF
DNA: TGTGCCAGCAGCAACATCAGGGGTGGCACCGGGGAGCTGTTTTTT

size: few
J: TRBJ1-6
D: NA
V: TRBV19
CDR3: CASMLGSSYNSPLHF
DNA: TGTGCCAGCATGTTGGGGAGCTCCTATAATTCACCCCTCCACTTT

size: once
J: TRBJ2-7
D: TRBD1
V: TRBV7-2
CDR3: CASSPGQVYGYEQYF
DNA: TGTGCCAGCAGCCCGGGACAGGTGTACGGCTACGAGCAGTACTTC

size: NA
J: TRBJ2-7
D: NA
V: TRBV6-5
CDR3: CASSFRRLPYEQYF
DNA: TGTGCCAGCAGTTTCCGGAGGTTACCCTACGAGCAGTACTTC

size: NA
J: TRBJ2-7
D: TRBD1
V: TRBV6-5
CDR3: CASSLTGGRLDF
DNA: TGTGCCAGCAGCTTAACAGGGGGCCGTTTGGACTTC

size: NA
J: TRBJ1-3
D: TRBD1
V: TRBV18
CDR3: CASSRQGPTSGNTIYF
DNA: TGTGCCAGCTCACGACAGGGGCCAACCTCTGGAAACACCATATATTTT

size: NA
J: TRBJ1-1
D: NA
V: TRBV5-1
CDR3: CASSFDSLNTEAFF
DNA: TGCGCCAGCAGCTTCGACAGTCTGAACACTGAAGCTTTCTTT

size: NA
J: TRBJ2-3
D: NA
V: TRBV3-1/TRBV3-2
CDR3: CASSHPTDTQYF
DNA: TGTGCCAGCAGCCATCCTACAGATACGCAGTATTTT

size: NA
J: TRBJ1-2
D: NA
V: TRBV23-1
CDR3: CASSQSKDKCYTF
DNA: TGCGCCAGCAGTCAATCCAAAGACAAGTGCTACACCTTC